This is a list of T cell receptor beta chains from one sample in a study of shared clonotypes between healthy human individuals. Assay: immunoSEQ multiplex PCR; the TCRdb copy retains only in-frame clones and omits some. The sample has 2 million to 3 million clones; over 85% are singletons. Sequencing used naive CD4+ T cells from PBMCs. The receptors derive from a man aged 18 to 30 in good health. Some clones in this sample may be carry-over from other donors' samples. CDR3s include the opening cysteine and the closing phenylalanine or tryptophan. D genes are given only for firm matches. Only some rows state a clone size, as once, few, many or a class for expanded clones.

TRBJ1-5,-,TRBV23-1,once,TGCGCCAGCAGTGCTAATGGGGGGACGCCAAATTGTGATAGCAATCAGCCCCAGCATTTT,CASSANGGTPNCDSNQPQHF
TRBJ1-1,-,TRBV5-6,-,TGTGCCAGCAGCTTGGGGTCCCAAACTTACCTCTTT,CASSLGSQTYLF
TRBJ2-1,TRBD1,TRBV18,-,TGTGCCAGCTCCCGCAGGGACAGGGATCTGAATGAGCAGTTCTTC,CASSRRDRDLNEQFF
TRBJ2-3,-,TRBV29-1,-,TGCAGCGTTGAGTACCTCCTTGGACTCCCGGCCACAGATACGCAGTATTTT,CSVEYLLGLPATDTQYF
TRBJ1-1,-,TRBV2,-,TGTGCCAGCAAGGGGTGGGAAAACACTGAAGCTTTCTTT,CASKGWENTEAFF
TRBJ2-2,-,TRBV7-3,-,TGTGCCAGCAGCTCCCATGGGAGTCCCGGGGAGCTGTTTTTT,CASSSHGSPGELFF
TRBJ2-1,-,TRBV5-5,-,TGTGCCAGCAGCTTCTCTCGGGTCTACAATGAGCAGTTCTTC,CASSFSRVYNEQFF
TRBJ1-2,-,TRBV28,-,TGTGCCAGCAGTTCCGGGGGGCCAGGGGGCTACACCTTC,CASSSGGPGGYTF
TRBJ2-7,-,TRBV5-6,-,TGTGCCAGCAGCTTGGGAGGAGCAGCCCTCTCCTACGAGCAGTACTTC,CASSLGGAALSYEQYF
TRBJ2-5,TRBD1,TRBV7-9,-,TGTGCCAGCAGCCTTGACAGGGATGAGGAGACCCAGTACTTC,CASSLDRDEETQYF
TRBJ1-1,-,TRBV5-1,-,TGCGCCAGCAGCTTGGAAGAGGGCAGTGAAGCTTTCTTT,CASSLEEGSEAFF
TRBJ1-1,-,TRBV28,-,TGTGCCAGCAGTCCGCCCCCCGGGGTCACTGAAGCTTTCTTT,CASSPPPGVTEAFF
TRBJ1-1,-,TRBV28,-,TGTGCCAGCAGTTTAGGGACTCTTTTCACTGAAGCTTTCTTT,CASSLGTLFTEAFF
TRBJ1-1,-,TRBV7-3,-,TGTGCCAGCAGCCCCATGGCCGGGGGCGCGACTGAAGCTTTCTTT,CASSPMAGGATEAFF
TRBJ1-5,TRBD1,TRBV6-1,-,TGTGCCAGCAGTAGAGGGACAGAAAATCAGCCCCAGCATTTT,CASSRGTENQPQHF
TRBJ1-1,-,TRBV7-9,-,TGTGCCAGCAGCTTAATCGCCGGTCACACTGAAGCTTTCTTT,CASSLIAGHTEAFF
TRBJ1-5,TRBD1,TRBV7-2,-,TGTGCCAGCAGGGTAACAGGGGATCAGCCCCAGCATTTT,CASRVTGDQPQHF
TRBJ1-1,-,TRBV20-1,-,TGCAGTGCTAGGGGGATTACTGAAGCTTTCTTT,CSARGITEAFF
TRBJ2-7,TRBD1,TRBV7-2,-,TGTGCCAGCAGCTTGGGACAGGGTCGATCTCGGACCTACGAGCAGTACTTC,CASSLGQGRSRTYEQYF
TRBJ2-7,TRBD2,TRBV28,-,TGTGCCAGCAGCCCGGCTGACCGGGGGGGACAAACCGAGCAGTACTTC,CASSPADRGGQTEQYF
TRBJ2-1,-,TRBV5-4,-,TGTGCCAGCAGCTTGTCCACGAGCTCCTACAATGAGCAGTTCTTC,CASSLSTSSYNEQFF
TRBJ1-1,TRBD1,TRBV15,-,TGTGCCATTGACAGGGGGCAGGCGAACACTGAAGCTTTCTTT,CAIDRGQANTEAFF
TRBJ2-2,TRBD2,TRBV4-2,-,TGTGCCAGCAGCCTACCGGAGGGGTTAGCGGGAATAGGGACCGGGGAGCTGTTTTTT,CASSLPEGLAGIGTGELFF
TRBJ1-1,-,TRBV28,-,TGTGCCAGCAGTCAAATCGGGGGGGCGAGGAACACTGAAGCTTTCTTT,CASSQIGGARNTEAFF
TRBJ1-3,-,TRBV7-8,-,TGTGCCAGCAGTCCCAACCACCGCTCTGGAAACACCATATATTTT,CASSPNHRSGNTIYF
TRBJ2-7,TRBD1,TRBV5-8,-,TGTGCCAGCAGCTTTCCCGGGACAGACTCCTACGAGCAGTACTTC,CASSFPGTDSYEQYF
TRBJ1-5,TRBD1,TRBV5-1,-,TGCGCCAGCAGCCCTATGGGGACAGGGGTTCAGCCCCAGCATTTT,CASSPMGTGVQPQHF
TRBJ2-7,TRBD2,TRBV6-1,-,TGTGCCAGCAGGCCTAGCGGGAGCTCCTACGAGCAGTACTTC,CASRPSGSSYEQYF
TRBJ1-1,-,TRBV2,-,TGTGCCAGCAGTGAAATGGGGTCCGGGGGGGCTTTCTTT,CASSEMGSGGAFF
TRBJ1-2,TRBD1,TRBV25-1,-,TGTGCCAGCAGTGAATCGAGAGGGGGCGCCGGTGGCTACACCTTC,CASSESRGGAGGYTF
TRBJ1-1,TRBD1,TRBV9,-,TGTGCCAGCAGCGCAGACAGGGAGCCGGGCACTGAAGCTTTCTTT,CASSADREPGTEAFF
TRBJ1-2,-,TRBV19,-,TGTGCCAGTAGTATCCGGTCGAACTATGGCTACACCTTC,CASSIRSNYGYTF
TRBJ1-3,-,TRBV30,-,TGTGCCTGGAGTCCGGGGAGGAGCTCTGGAAACACCATATATTTT,CAWSPGRSSGNTIYF
TRBJ2-6,-,TRBV27,-,TGTGCCAGCAGTTTATCCTACAGTGTCCGAACAGAAGAGATGGGAGGGGCCAACGTCCTGACTTTC,CASSLSYSVRTEEMGGANVLTF
TRBJ2-7,-,TRBV2,-,TGTGCCAGCAGTGCTCAAGCCTCCTACGAGCAGTACTTC,CASSAQASYEQYF
TRBJ1-1,-,TRBV7-2,-,TGTGCCAGCAGCTTATGGTCTGTCGGGGGAGCGAACACTGAAGCTTTCTTT,CASSLWSVGGANTEAFF
TRBJ1-4,-,TRBV5-4,-,TGTGCCAGCGCGGCCCCCGGGGAAAAACTGTTTTTT,CASAAPGEKLFF
TRBJ2-3,TRBD2,TRBV7-2,once,TGTGCCAGCAGCTTAGCTGAACCAGCGGGACAGTATTTT,CASSLAEPAGQYF
TRBJ2-7,-,TRBV13,-,TGTGCCAGCAGCTTAGTGGCGAAGGGGCGGGGCAAGATCGAGCAGTACTTC,CASSLVAKGRGKIEQYF
TRBJ2-1,-,TRBV20-1,-,TGCAGTGCTAGAAACAATGAGCAGTTCTTC,CSARNNEQFF
TRBJ2-5,-,TRBV5-5,-,TGTGCCAGCAGTTCCCCGGCAGGGGAACAAGAGACCCAGTACTTC,CASSSPAGEQETQYF
TRBJ2-7,TRBD1,TRBV10-3,-,TGTGCCATCAGTGGGCCCGGGACAGGGGCAGTATACGAGCAGTACTTC,CAISGPGTGAVYEQYF
TRBJ2-4,-,TRBV19,-,TGTGCCAGTACCGATCGACCTCCCAAAAACATTCAGTACTTC,CASTDRPPKNIQYF
TRBJ1-3,-,TRBV7-3,-,TGTGCCAGCAGCTTAGGGGGGGTAGAACCTGGAAACACCATATATTTT,CASSLGGVEPGNTIYF
TRBJ2-4,-,TRBV7-2,-,TGTGCCAGCAGCTTAGAGGGGGGGCCCAACATTCAGTACTTC,CASSLEGGPNIQYF
TRBJ1-2,TRBD1,TRBV5-1,-,TGCGCCAGCAGCCGCGGACAGGGTTCGAACTATGGCTACACCTTC,CASSRGQGSNYGYTF
TRBJ2-1,-,TRBV27,-,TGTGCCAGCAGTAGGGGCAGGGGATATGGGAATGAGCAGTTCTTC,CASSRGRGYGNEQFF
TRBJ1-1,TRBD1,TRBV10-2,-,TGCGCCAGCCATTCATGGGACAGCTCGAACACTGAAGCTTTCTTT,CASHSWDSSNTEAFF
TRBJ1-3,TRBD1,TRBV28,-,TGTGCCAGCAGTAGGGGACAGGGGGGAAACACCATATATTTT,CASSRGQGGNTIYF
TRBJ2-1,-,TRBV4-1,-,TGCGCCAGCAGCCAAATCTGGGCCTCCGATGAGCAGTTCTTC,CASSQIWASDEQFF
TRBJ2-4,TRBD2,TRBV5-8,-,TGTGCCAGCAGCCCACGGACTAGCGGGCCTTCCCAGAACATTCAGTACTTC,CASSPRTSGPSQNIQYF
TRBJ2-5,-,TRBV5-8,-,TGTGCCAGCAGCTTGAGGGGGGGATCGGAGACCCAGTACTTC,CASSLRGGSETQYF
TRBJ2-7,-,TRBV4-1,-,TGCGCCAGCAGCCGCGGGGCTCCGGGCTCCTACGAGCAGTACTTC,CASSRGAPGSYEQYF